The present entry profiles one T cell receptor (beta chain) with its context. Its antigen remains unidentified. This CDR3 comprises 14 residues. Germline V gives CDR1 SGHDN, CDR2 FVKESK. The germline V and J ends were trimmed by 2 bases and 8 bases, with 14 bases remaining between them. This record belongs to a study of OX40 agonist ivuxolimab in advanced cancers. The wider study: Hepatocellular carcinoma, melanoma, renal cell or head and neck cancer occurred in dose-escalation patients. General study points: Patients with a partial response at 0.1-3.0 mg/kg had among the lowest clonal expansion.

Sequencing was performed with immunoSEQ multiplex PCR; in TCRdb, only in-frame clones are kept and a portion is missing. Of tens of thousands of clones in the sample, roughly 84% were seen once. This receptor was taken from an adult with an advanced solid tumor such as melanoma, head and neck, liver or kidney cancer. This chain joins TRBV14 and TRBJ2-3, with D maybe TRBD2 (6 bases). This specimen was CD4+ or CD8+ T cells sorted from blood, taken in a trial of the OX40 agonist ivuxolimab. Here the CDR3 reads CASSQPEGFATQYF. The CDR3 DNA follows: TGTGCCAGCAGCCAACCGGAGGGTTTTGCTACGCAGTATTTT.